This passage covers 8 T cell receptor beta chains from one sample sequenced in a study of blood T cell repertoires in COVID-19. Sequencing was performed with immunoSEQ multiplex PCR; in TCRdb, only in-frame clones are kept and a portion is missing. Here the sample spans about 92,000 clones, 70% to 85% being singletons. The sample taken for sequencing was peripheral blood. All receptors derive from a woman aged 55 to 70 in a cohort sampled during active or convalescent COVID-19.

This clone has just one count. The chain has TRBV5-4 and TRBJ1-3; 7 bases line up with TRBD1. The CDR3 runs 18 residues. From germline, CDR1 is SGHNT and CDR2 YYREEE (reference sequence). J lost 3 bases, V lost 0 bases, and 12 bases had no gene match. CDR3 nucleotides: TGTGCCAGCAGCTTGGGCATCCCGACAGGGTTCAGTGGAAACACCATATATTTT. It specifies CASSLGIPTGFSGNTIYF.

The V gene is TRBV5-1, the J gene TRBJ2-3, with 8 bases lining up with TRBD2. V trimming: 5 bases; J trimming: 0 bases; junction bases outside the gene matches: 8. Per germline, CDR1 SGHRS and CDR2 YFSETQ. The length of the CDR3 is 16 residues. The CDR3 DNA follows: TGCGCCAGCAGAAAAACCGGGGGGGCCAGCACAGATACGCAGTATTTT. Its protein is CASRKTGGASTDTQYF.

This clone was seen ten or more times. The V and J genes are TRBV7-2 and TRBJ1-6; D may be TRBD1 (6 bases). Germline CDR1 and CDR2: SGHTA and FQGNSA. Trimming left V 1 base short and J 10 bases short, with 14 bases between. The CDR3 covers 15 residues. As DNA, the CDR3 is TGTGCCAGCAGCTTAGGAGGGGGGGCTGGGTCACCCCTCCACTTT. Translation: CASSLGGGAGSPLHF.

This clone has a handful of counts. The rearrangement links TRBV4-2 to TRBJ2-3, with 7 bases that match TRBD2. The V and J ends lost 1 base and 4 bases, in that order; junction bases with no gene match: 5. The CDR3 runs to 15 residues. Germline values: CDR1 LGHNA, CDR2 YNFKEQ. DNA for the CDR3: TGTGCCAGCAGCCAAGCCGACGGGGGGTCAGATACGCAGTATTTT. The encoded protein is CASSQADGGSDTQYF.

The V gene is TRBV5-1, the J gene TRBJ2-3, with 7 bases lining up with TRBD1. The CDR3 is 14 residues long. J gave up 5 bases and V 0 bases, and 3 bases lay outside the gene matches. Germline V lookup: CDR1 SGHRS, CDR2 YFSETQ. For the CDR3, the DNA is TGCGCCAGCAGCTTGGTGACAGGGCAAGATACGCAGTATTTT. It specifies CASSLVTGQDTQYF.

This chain connects TRBV11-1 to TRBJ2-3; 8 bases line up with TRBD2. V shed 3 bases, J shed 3 bases, and the junction held 8 bases outside the gene matches. The CDR3 runs 16 residues. The germline CDR1 and CDR2 sequences are SGHAT and FQDESV (reference sequence). The CDR3 spells CASSFDWLAGTDTQYF. CDR3 DNA sequence: TGTGCCAGCAGCTTTGATTGGTTAGCGGGGACAGATACGCAGTATTTT.

The chain couples TRBV7-6 to TRBJ2-1, with TRBD2 matching 7 bases. CDR3 length equals 16 residues. CDR1 SGHVS and CDR2 FNYEAQ come from the germline V gene. J lost 1 base, V lost 2 bases, and 5 bases had no gene match. DNA for the CDR3: TGTGCCAGCAGCTTAAATACGGGGGGATCCTACAATGAGCAGTTCTTC. This sequence encodes CASSLNTGGSYNEQFF.

V and J are TRBV7-2 and TRBJ2-7; 8 nucleotides align to TRBD1. CDR3 length equals 13 residues. Looked up from germline, CDR1 is SGHTA and CDR2 is FQGNSA. Trimming removed 3 bases from V and 6 bases from J; junction bases left unmatched: 4. This CDR3 reads CASSFGQGGEQYF. Here the CDR3 DNA reads TGTGCCAGCAGCTTCGGACAGGGCGGCGAGCAGTACTTC.